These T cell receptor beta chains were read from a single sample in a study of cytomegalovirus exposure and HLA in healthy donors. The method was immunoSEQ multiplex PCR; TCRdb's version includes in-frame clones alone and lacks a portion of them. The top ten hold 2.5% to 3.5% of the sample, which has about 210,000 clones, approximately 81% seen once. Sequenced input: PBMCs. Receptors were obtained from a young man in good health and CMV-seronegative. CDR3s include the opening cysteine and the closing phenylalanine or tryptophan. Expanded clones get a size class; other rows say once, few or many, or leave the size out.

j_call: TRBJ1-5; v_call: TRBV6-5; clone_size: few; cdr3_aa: CASSMTGFGNQPQHF
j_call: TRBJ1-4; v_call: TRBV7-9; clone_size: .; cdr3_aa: CASSLGQGAHNEKLFF
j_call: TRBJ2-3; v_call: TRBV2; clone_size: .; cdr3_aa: CASTGQGVVTDTQYF
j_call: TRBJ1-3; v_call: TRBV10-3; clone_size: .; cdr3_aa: CAIRTQGTGNTIYF
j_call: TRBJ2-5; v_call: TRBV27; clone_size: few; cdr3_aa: CASSSTSGGFGETQYF
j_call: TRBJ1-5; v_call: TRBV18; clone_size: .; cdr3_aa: CASSPQGGNQPQHF
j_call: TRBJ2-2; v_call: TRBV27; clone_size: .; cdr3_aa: CASSDRGPDTGELFF
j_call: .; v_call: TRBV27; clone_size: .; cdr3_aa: CASSLSGGYAYEQYF
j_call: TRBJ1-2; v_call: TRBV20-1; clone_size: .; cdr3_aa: CSPGTAYGYTF
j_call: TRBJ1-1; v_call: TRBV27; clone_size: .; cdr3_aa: CASSAQGARGDTEAFF
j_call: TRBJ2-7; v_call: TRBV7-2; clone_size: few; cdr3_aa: CASSHSTSGGVMPYEQYF
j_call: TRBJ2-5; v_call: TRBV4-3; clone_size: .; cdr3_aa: CASSRDIAETQYF
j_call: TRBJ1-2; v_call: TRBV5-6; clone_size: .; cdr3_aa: CASSRTGADGYTF
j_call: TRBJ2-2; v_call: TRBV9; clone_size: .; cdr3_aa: CASTKLANTGELFF
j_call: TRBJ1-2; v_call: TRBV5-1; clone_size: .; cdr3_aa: CASTQAGDYGYTF
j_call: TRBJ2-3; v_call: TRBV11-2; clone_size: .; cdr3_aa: CASSSGGGRTDTQYF
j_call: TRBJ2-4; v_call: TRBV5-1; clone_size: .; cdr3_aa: CASSLGGAKNIQYF
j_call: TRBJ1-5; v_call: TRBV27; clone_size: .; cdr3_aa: CASSDQENQPQHF
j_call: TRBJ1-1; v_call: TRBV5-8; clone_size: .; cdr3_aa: CASSLEDRGLLNTEAFF
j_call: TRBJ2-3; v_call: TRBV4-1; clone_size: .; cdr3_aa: CASRPILAGGVDMQYF
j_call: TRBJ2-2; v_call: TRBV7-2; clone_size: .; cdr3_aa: CASSLDSRLNTGELFF
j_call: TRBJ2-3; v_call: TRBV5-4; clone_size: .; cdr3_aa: CASSSSGATQYF
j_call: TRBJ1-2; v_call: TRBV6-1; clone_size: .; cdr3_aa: CASIWTGSTNYGYTF
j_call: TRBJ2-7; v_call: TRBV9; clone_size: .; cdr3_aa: CASSLTSGGFNEQYF
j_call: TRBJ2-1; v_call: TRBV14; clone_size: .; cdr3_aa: CASSQGLPGEQFF
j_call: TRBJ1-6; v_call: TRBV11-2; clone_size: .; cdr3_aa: CASSSGDRGYYNSPLHF
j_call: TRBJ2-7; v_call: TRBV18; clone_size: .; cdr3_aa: CASSSDMLSFEQYF
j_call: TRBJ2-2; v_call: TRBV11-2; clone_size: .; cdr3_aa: CASSPTGAGSRRGELFF
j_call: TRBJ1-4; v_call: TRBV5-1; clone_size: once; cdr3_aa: CASSSSTGINEKLFF
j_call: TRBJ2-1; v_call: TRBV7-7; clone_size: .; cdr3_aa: CASSFSLHNEQFF
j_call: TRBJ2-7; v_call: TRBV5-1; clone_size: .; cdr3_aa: CASSSLRDREEGEQYF
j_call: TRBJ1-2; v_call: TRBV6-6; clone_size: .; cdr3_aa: CASSPGQYYGYTF
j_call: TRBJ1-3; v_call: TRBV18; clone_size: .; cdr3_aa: CASSPQQGRTSSGNTIYF
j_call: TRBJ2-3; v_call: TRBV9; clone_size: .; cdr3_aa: CASQEGKEGTDTQYF
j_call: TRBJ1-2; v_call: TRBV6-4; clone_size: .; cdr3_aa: CASSPTGSAGGYTF
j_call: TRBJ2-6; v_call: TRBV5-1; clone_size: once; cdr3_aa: CASSLQGSSGANVLTF
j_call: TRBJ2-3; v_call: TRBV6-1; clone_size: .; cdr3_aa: CASSDGLAGWNTQYF